This entry features one TCR beta chain sequence. Its antigen has not been determined. This entry belongs to a study of CXCR3-negative and CXCR3-positive naive CD8 T cells (dated by TCRdb to between 2018 and 2021). Concerning the study at large: In total, 120 million to 150 million TRB reads were obtained, which works out to roughly 1.5 +/- 0.3 million reads per library. Diversity and physicochemical repertoire analyses were performed on 11 donors pooled from two independent experiments. The TRBV-TRBJ cluster analysis covered naive subsets from a handful of donors and memory cells from 3 donors.

TCRdb lists the instrument as NextSeq 550. The Human TCR Profiling Kit (MiLaboratory) was used to make UMI-labeled 5' RACE TRB cDNA libraries. cDNA synthesis used the entire amount of extracted RNA, and PCR amplification then used the entire amount of cDNA produced. Libraries were prepared in parallel with an identical number of PCR cycles. Per the source publication's procedure: With a requirement of at least two reads per UMI, MIGEC and MiXCR extracted about 50,000 +/- 10,000 unique UMI-labeled TRB cDNA molecules per library. Each library averaged roughly 40,000 +/- 10,000 functional in-frame TRB CDR3 nucleotide clonotypes without stop codons. After downsampling to 5000 UMI-labeled TRB molecules per sample, diversity metrics such as normalized Shannon-Wiener and Chao1 were calculated in VDJtools. VDJtools was used to calculate clonotype-size-weighted physicochemical properties of the central five CDR3 residues, namely interaction energy, strength, volume and Kidera factor 4. The reads, reprocessed by TCRdb, yield one row per CDR3 protein sequence and no DNA. TCRdb, rather than the study authors, made the V and J calls. The sample table holds 55,000 to 75,000 distinct CDR3 sequences. In total, the top ten clones hold under 0.8% of the sample.

Each CD8+ T cell subset was flow-sorted in triplicate, and some 310,000 cells per subset were placed directly into RLT lysis buffer. Naive CD8+ T cells were defined stringently as CD45RO-CCR7+CD27+CD95- to exclude memory contaminants. Peripheral blood mononuclear cells were isolated from buffy coats by standard density gradient centrifugation. A FACSAria III was used to flow-sort naive CXCR3-negative and CXCR3-positive CD8+ T cells. Total RNA was extracted from sorted cells using an RNeasy Mini Kit. Results and caveats for the whole study, not just this receptor: Repertoire diversity was comparably high in both naive subsets but much lower in memory CD8+ T cells. TRBV-TRBJ usage was similar between naive CXCR3-negative and CXCR3-positive cells from the same donor, while memory cells showed distinct patterns. Surface CD5, linked to self-reactivity in mice, was comparable between naive subsets; TCR interaction strength was therefore also inferred from TRB CDR3 physicochemical properties. TRB CDR3s from CXCR3-positive naive cells showed higher hydrophobicity (lower Kidera factor 4), lower energy, and higher strength and volume indices than CXCR3-negative naive cells. CXCR3 expression partially decreased after cryopreservation, so most assays used freshly isolated PBMCs.

CDR1 and CDR2 were assigned from the germline V gene as SGHVS and FQNEAQ. The cysteine opens and the phenylalanine closes a CDR3 of 15 amino acids. No DNA was logged. Here the chain combines TRBV7-8 and TRBJ2-7. What was sequenced was naive CXCR3+ CD8+ T cells from blood. The cell subset or site label, as the study defines it: CD45RO-CCR7+CD27+CD95- naive CD8+ T cells expressing CXCR3 (TNR3+). This sequence was found in a human donor in good health. Some clones in this sample may be carry-over from other donors' samples. CDR3 reads: CASSLYSGGSYEQYF.